What follows are 19 T cell receptor beta chains derived from one specimen sequenced in a study of human T cells and chemical hapten exposure. Time point specified: pre-sensitization, week 0. As for treatment: therapeutic diphenylcyclopropenone sensitization with weekly scalp DPC. MiXCR was run by TCRdb on the RACE reads, yielding one entry per CDR3 protein. Of more than 150,000 distinct CDR3 sequences in the sample, just under 30% are singletons; the top ten hold less than 3%. The material was whole blood, obtained in connection with sensitization to the hapten diphenylcyclopropenone (DPC). The receptors derive from a woman aged 30 to 39 with alopecia areata. Some clones in this sample may be carry-over from other donors' samples.

The genes are TRBV27 and TRBJ2-2; 10 bases align to TRBD2. Germline CDR1 and CDR2: MNHEY and SMNVEV (reference sequence). The CDR3 totals 17 residues. The junction had 9 bases not matched to a gene; V was cut back by 2 bases and J by 6 bases. The CDR3 loop reads CASSLISLAGDAGELFF. The CDR3 nucleotides are TGTGCCAGCAGTTTAATCTCCCTAGCGGGGGACGCCGGGGAGCTGTTTTTT.

The CDR3 bases are TGTGCCAGCAGTTACTCGACAGCTAGCACAGATACGCAGTATTTT. Its protein product is CASSYSTASTDTQYF. This chain links TRBV6-2 or TRBV6-3 with TRBJ2-3, with D tentatively TRBD1 (5 bases). The CDR3 runs 15 residues. The germline V gene has CDR1 MNHEY and CDR2 SVGEGT. The V gene lost 0 bases and the J gene lost 0 bases, with 7 bases spanning the gap.

This clonotype was observed a few times. This rearrangement joins TRBV10-3 to TRBJ1-1; possible D gene TRBD1, 6 bases. Germline V CDR1 and CDR2: ENHRY, SYGVKD. V dropped 2 bases and J dropped 2 bases, with 9 bases sitting between them. The CDR3 spans 14 residues. In DNA form, the CDR3 reads TGTGCCATCAGTGAGACAGGGCCCAACACTGAAGCTTTCTTT. It codes for CAISETGPNTEAFF.

A few counts support this clonotype. The chain joins TRBV20-1 to TRBJ2-1; the D is unclear. Per germline, CDR1 DFQATT and CDR2 SNEGSKA (reference sequence). V lost 1 base, J lost 6 bases, and 7 bases lay in between. The length of the CDR3 is 12 residues. CDR3 coding DNA: TGCAGTGCTAGAGTGCAGTCCAATGAGCAGTTCTTC. It codes for CSARVQSNEQFF.

This clonotype was found many times. The chain has TRBV6-5 and TRBJ1-1, with TRBD1 matching over 8 bases. Germline loops: CDR1 MNHEY, CDR2 SVGAGI. J lost 1 base, V lost 5 bases, and 3 bases had no gene match. The CDR3 runs 14 residues. CDR3 residues: CASSQGAGNTEAFF. CDR3 nucleotides: TGTGCCAGCAGTCAGGGGGCGGGGAACACTGAAGCTTTCTTT.

The rearrangement links TRBV20-1 to TRBJ1-6, with a possible D match to TRBD1 (5 bases). The germline CDR1 and CDR2 sequences are DFQATT and SNEGSKA (reference sequence). This CDR3 comprises 17 residues. V lost 3 bases, J lost 0 bases, and 15 bases lay in between. The CDR3, as DNA: TGCAGTGCTAGTCAACCAGGGAGAGGCTCCTATAATTCACCCCTCCACTTT. Protein sequence: CSASQPGRGSYNSPLHF.

V gene TRBV4-2 combines with J gene TRBJ1-4, with TRBD1 identical over 8 bases. This CDR3 spans 15 amino acids. Losses at the gene ends were 0 bases for V and 8 bases for J; bases not matched to a gene: 5. Germline CDR1 and CDR2: LGHNA and YNFKEQ. CDR3 protein: CASSQEAQGDEKLFF. The CDR3 DNA follows: TGTGCCAGCAGCCAAGAAGCACAGGGGGACGAAAAACTGTTTTTT.

This clonotype has ten or more counts. The chain joins TRBV29-1 to TRBJ2-7; D gene uncertain. The V and J ends lost 1 base and 7 bases respectively, with 14 bases between them. This CDR3 is built from 13 residues. The germline V gene encodes CDR1 SQVTM and CDR2 ANQGSEA. The DNA of the CDR3 is TGCAGCGTTGAAGGTAGGGCAGGAAGGGAGCAGTACTTC. This gives the protein CSVEGRAGREQYF.

CDR3 region: CASSLYRLSGANVLTF. In DNA, the CDR3 is TGTGCCAGCAGTTTATACAGACTCTCTGGGGCCAACGTCCTGACTTTC. V and J are TRBV28 and TRBJ2-6; no reliable D call. Germline values: CDR1 MDHEN, CDR2 SYDVKM. This CDR3 region has 16 residues. V lost 1 base, J lost 0 bases, and 7 bases lay in between.

The chain is built from TRBV11-3 and TRBJ2-3; 11 bases are a match to TRBD1. This CDR3 has 16 residues. V gave up 5 bases and J gave up 2 bases; unmatched junction bases: 6. Germline loops: CDR1 SGHNT, CDR2 YENEEA. CDR3: CASSHGDRGTTDTQYF. The CDR3 DNA sequence: TGTGCCAGCAGCCACGGGGACAGGGGGACCACAGATACGCAGTATTTT.

The chain has TRBV25-1 and TRBJ1-3; 8 bases align to TRBD1. Trimming took 6 bases from V and 1 from J; bases not matched to a gene: 5. Germline lookup yields CDR1 MGHDK and CDR2 SYGVNS. The CDR3 is 15 amino acids. Written as DNA, the CDR3 is TGTGCCAGCAGCGAGACAGGGGCGTCTGGAAACACCATATATTTT. This gives the protein CASSETGASGNTIYF. The full variable domain, its missing parts supplied by reference TRBV25-1 and TRBJ1-3, is EADIYQTPRYLVIGTGKKITLECSQTMGHDKMYWYQQDPGMELHLIHYSYGVNSTEKGDLSSESTVSRIRTEHFPLTLESARPSHTSQYLCASSETGASGNTIYFGEGSWLTVV.

The chain joins TRBV20-1 to TRBJ2-5; D might be TRBD1 (5 bases). CDR1 is DFQATT, CDR2 SNEGSKA, per germline (reference sequence). The CDR3 contains 13 residues. The germline V and J ends were trimmed by 3 bases and 1 base, with 9 bases remaining between them. CDR3 bases: TGCAGTGCTAGTCGGACAACCCAAGAGACCCAGTACTTC. Its protein is CSASRTTQETQYF.

The gene calls are TRBV21-1 and TRBJ2-2; TRBD1 is the table's D call and was not checked against the DNA. TRBV21-1 is recorded as a pseudogene. This CDR3 contains 16 residues. In nucleotides, the CDR3 is TGTGCCAGCACCTATAAGAGTCCTCACAGGCCCGGGGAGCTGTTTTTT. Its translation: CASTYKSPHRPGELFF.

The chain employs TRBV4-1 and TRBJ2-2; 11 bases map to TRBD2. After removal of 1 base from V and 0 bases from J, the junction contained 4 bases not matched to a gene. The CDR3 consists of 18 residues. The germline V gene has CDR1 MGHRA and CDR2 YSYEKL. The CDR3 sequence: CASSQVLAGGPNTGELFF. The CDR3, as DNA: TGCGCCAGCAGCCAAGTCCTAGCGGGGGGTCCGAACACCGGGGAGCTGTTTTTT.

This clonotype appeared a few times. The J gene is TRBJ1-2, the V gene TRBV2; 7 bases are a match to TRBD1. The trim removed 6 bases at V and 1 base at J, leaving 5 bases unmatched. Germline V gene lookup returns CDR1 SNHLY and CDR2 FYNNEI. The CDR3 has 14 residues. CDR3 loop: CASSTTGSNYGYTF. The CDR3, as DNA: TGTGCCAGCAGCACGACAGGGAGTAACTATGGCTACACCTTC.

The V and J genes are TRBV12-3 or TRBV12-4 and TRBJ1-4, with D possibly matching TRBD1 (5 bases). The CDR3 extends over 14 amino acids. V shed 3 bases and J shed 3 bases, with 8 bases lying between them. This chain's CDR3 is CASSFRVANEKLFF. In nucleotides, the CDR3 is TGTGCCAGCAGTTTCAGGGTTGCTAATGAAAAACTGTTTTTT.

As for this clonotype: At one boundary the junction diverges from the germline segment, which might be a read error. The CDR3 is CVSKRTRFSYSNQPQHF. The CDR3 nucleotides read TGTGTCAGCAAACGAACTAGATTTTCGTATAGCAATCAGCCCCAGCATTTT. This chain uses TRBV7-3 with TRBJ1-5, with no clear D. Germline V CDR1 and CDR2: SGHTA, FQGTGA. This CDR3 has 17 amino acids.

This clonotype was counted only a few times. This chain's CDR3 is CASSISWQTTWEQYF. The CDR3, as DNA: TGTGCCAGCAGCATAAGCTGGCAGACGACGTGGGAGCAGTACTTC. The chain recombines TRBV9 with TRBJ2-7; D is unresolved. Germline CDR1 is SGDLS and CDR2 is YYNGEE. The CDR3 has 15 amino acids. V lost 4 bases and J 7 bases, leaving 21 bases between the germline ends.

This chain connects TRBV15 to TRBJ2-7; 9 bases match TRBD2. The CDR3 is 15 residues long. V gave up 3 bases and J gave up 3 bases; unmatched junction bases: 6. CDR1 LNHNV and CDR2 YYDKDF come from the germline V gene (reference sequence). CDR3 sequence (DNA): TGTGCCACCAGCAGTGGGGGTAGCGGGAGCTACGAGCAGTACTTC. It is translated as CATSSGGSGSYEQYF.